Below are 12 T cell receptor beta chains sequenced from a single sample in a study of blood T cell repertoires in COVID-19. TCRdb's table, derived via immunoSEQ multiplex PCR, lists solely in-frame clones and lacks some. The sample consists of about 120,000 clones, roughly 80% of them appearing once. The specimen sequenced was peripheral blood. These TCRs come from a human donor in a cohort sampled during active COVID-19.

V is TRBV19 and J is TRBJ2-1; 10 nucleotides align to TRBD2. The junction had 16 bases not matched to a gene; V was cut back by 5 bases and J by 15 bases. The CDR3 totals 15 residues. In germline, CDR1 is LNHDA, CDR2 SQIVND (reference sequence). The CDR3 loop reads CASSGASGGRTPPFF. The DNA for the CDR3 is TGTGCCAGTAGTGGAGCTAGCGGGGGCCGTACTCCCCCGTTCTTC.

The rearrangement links TRBV18 to TRBJ2-5; D gene unclear. Per the germline V gene, CDR1 is KGHSH and CDR2 is LQKENI. V lost 2 bases, J lost 2 bases, and 6 bases lay in between. The CDR3 is made up of 13 amino acids. In DNA form, the CDR3 reads TGTGCCAGCTCACCAAGCCCACAAGAGACCCAGTACTTC. Translation: CASSPSPQETQYF.

This chain joins TRBV2 and TRBJ2-3; D perhaps matches TRBD2 (6 bases). The germline CDR1 and CDR2 sequences are SNHLY and FYNNEI. Trimming stripped 4 bases from V and 0 bases from J, with 14 bases between. The CDR3 sequence is 16 residues long. The CDR3 sequence: CASSAVGDSSTDTQYF. DNA of the CDR3: TGTGCCAGCAGTGCTGTTGGGGACTCTAGCACAGATACGCAGTATTTT.

CDR3 in DNA: TGTGCCTGGAGTCGGGACAGGGATTGGAACAATGAGCAGTTCTTC. This gives the protein CAWSRDRDWNNEQFF. The chain is built from TRBV30 and TRBJ2-1, with 9 bases lining up with TRBD1. The CDR3 has 15 amino acids. V dropped 2 bases and J dropped 5; count of bases not matched to a gene: 7. CDR1 GTSNPN and CDR2 SVGIG come from the germline V gene (reference sequence).

The chain's CDR3 is CAIRISGGALNEQFF. CDR3 in DNA: TGTGCCATCAGGATTAGCGGGGGGGCTCTGAATGAGCAGTTCTTC. The chain couples TRBV10-3 to TRBJ2-1, with TRBD2 matching 11 bases. Germline V CDR1 and CDR2: ENHRY, SYGVKD. The V gene end was trimmed by 6 bases and the J gene end by 7 bases; junction bases not matched to a gene: 8. This CDR3 has 15 amino acids.

The rearrangement joins TRBV2 to TRBJ1-1; D remains unclear. This CDR3 region has 15 residues. Deletions cut 4 bases from V and 4 bases from J, with 16 bases between. Per germline, CDR1 SNHLY and CDR2 FYNNEI. The DNA for the CDR3 is TGTGCCAGCAGTGCCCTACATACCCCGGGCACTGAAGCTTTCTTT. It yields the protein CASSALHTPGTEAFF.

This sequence joins TRBV7-2 and TRBJ1-2; 8 bases are a match to TRBD1. The CDR3 has 14 amino acids. Germline V gives CDR1 SGHTA, CDR2 FQGNSA. V gave up 8 bases and J gave up 2 bases; unmatched junction bases: 7. The CDR3 region has the DNA TGTGCCAGCGATTGGACAGGGACGAACTATGGCTACACCTTC. Residues: CASDWTGTNYGYTF. Based on the CDR3 plus reference TRBV7-2 and TRBJ1-2, the full variable domain is GAGVSQSPSNKVTEKGKDVELRCDPISGHTALYWYRQSLGQGLEFLIYFQGNSAPDKSGLPSDRFSAERTGGSVSTLTIQRTQQEDSAVYLCASDWTGTNYGYTFGSGTRLTVV.

The chain has TRBV11-2 and TRBJ2-4; D perhaps matches TRBD1 (5 bases). The germline V gene has CDR1 SGHAT and CDR2 FQNNGV. This CDR3 spans 15 amino acids. Trimming shortened V by 5 bases and J by 1 base, and 12 bases separated the two germline ends. CDR3 sequence reads: CASSDSFKAKNIQYF. The CDR3 nucleotides read TGTGCCAGCAGCGACAGCTTTAAGGCCAAAAACATTCAGTACTTC.

This chain uses TRBV27 with TRBJ2-2, with 7 positions matching TRBD1. Per the germline V gene, CDR1 is MNHEY and CDR2 is SMNVEV (reference sequence). J lost 6 bases, V lost 5 bases, and 3 bases had no gene match. The CDR3 consists of 13 residues. CDR3 DNA sequence: TGTGCCAGCAGTACACAGGGGTCCGGGGAGCTGTTTTTT. Its protein product is CASSTQGSGELFF.

The sample holds a few counts of this clone. The genes are TRBV28 and TRBJ1-4, with a weak D call TRBD1 (5 bases). The CDR3 extends over 14 amino acids. V was shortened by 6 bases and J by 8 bases, with 16 bases between the two germline ends. In germline, CDR1 is MDHEN, CDR2 SYDVKM. The CDR3 DNA reads as TGTGCCAGCAGCACAGGAGACCGGTGGGAAAAACTGTTTTTT. Protein sequence: CASSTGDRWEKLFF.

The rearrangement uses TRBV5-1 and TRBJ2-6; no reliable D call. Germline lookup yields CDR1 SGHRS and CDR2 YFSETQ. The CDR3 sequence is 15 residues long. V was pared by 0 bases and J by 0 bases, with 4 bases between. The CDR3 DNA sequence: TGCGCCAGCAGCTTGGACGGCTCTGGGGCCAACGTCCTGACTTTC. This codes for CASSLDGSGANVLTF. The entire variable domain, with the rest obtained from reference TRBV5-1 and TRBJ2-6, is as follows: KAGVTQTPRYLIKTRGQQVTLSCSPISGHRSVSWYQQTPGQGLQFLFEYFSETQRNKGNFPGRFSGRQFSNSRSEMNVSTLELGDSALYLCASSLDGSGANVLTFGAGSRLTVL.

This clone has a handful of counts. J is TRBJ1-4 and V is TRBV2; 8 bases agree with TRBD1. Looked up from germline, CDR1 is SNHLY and CDR2 is FYNNEI. The V and J ends lost 6 bases and 8 bases, in that order; junction bases with no gene match: 8. There are 14 residues in the CDR3. The CDR3 nucleotides are TGTGCCAGCAGGGACAGGGTCGGAGCGGAAAAACTGTTTTTT. It translates to CASRDRVGAEKLFF.